Following are 10 T cell receptor beta chains from one sample sequenced in a study of graft-versus-host responses after intestinal transplantation (dated by TCRdb to the early 2020s). The library was obtained by the immunoSEQ multiplex PCR assay. Imported from immuneACCESS, the table was reduced by TCRdb to in-frame sequences with V and J called. These copies leave out some clones; in studies compared against another copy, an unresolved V gene accounts for under half, and the cause of the remainder is not known. Counted in this sample were 8,000 to 9,500 clones; roughly 30% of them appeared once. The ten largest make up roughly 1.9% of the sample. Explained via the paper, the time point label denotes: cells obtained before transplantation from donor or recipient. In mixed lymphocyte reactions, some 200,000 CFSE-labeled pre-transplant responders were plated with some 200,000 irradiated violet-dye-labeled stimulators and cultured for around six days.

The sequencing used alloreactive CD8+ T cells from a mixed lymphocyte reaction culture, collected before intestinal transplant. The cell subset or site label, as the study defines it: CFSE-low proliferating T cells sorted from roughly 6-day pre-transplant mixed lymphocyte reaction (GvH or HvG direction). The receptors here all came from a human patient who received an intestinal transplant.

This clone has only a few counts. V usage is TRBV6-5 and J usage is TRBJ1-1; TRBD1 agrees at 8 bases. Germline trimming cut 5 bases from V and 6 bases from J; bases unmatched to any gene: 5. The V gene's germline CDR1 is MNHEY and CDR2 SVGAGI. The CDR3 is 13 amino acids. Written as DNA, the CDR3 is TGTGCCAGCAGTGTTCGGACAGGGTCTGAAGCTTTCTTT. It specifies CASSVRTGSEAFF.

The chain is built from TRBV4-2 and TRBJ2-6; D is unclear. The germline CDR1 and CDR2 sequences are LGHNA and YNFKEQ. This CDR3 region has 15 residues. Trimming took off 5 bases at V and 0 bases at J, with 8 bases between the two ends. CDR3 sequence reads: CASSVRYSGANVLTF. The CDR3 nucleotides read TGTGCCAGCAGCGTTAGATACTCTGGGGCCAACGTCCTGACTTTC.

The chain couples TRBV9 to TRBJ1-1; 9 bases fit TRBD1. Germline CDR1 SGDLS, CDR2 YYNGEE. V shed 4 bases and J 3 bases; nucleotides not matched to a gene: 4. The CDR3 is 14 residues long. The CDR3 DNA is TGTGCCAGCAGCACAGGGGGCACGGACACTGAAGCTTTCTTT. The encoded protein is CASSTGGTDTEAFF.

The chain recombines TRBV6-1 with TRBJ1-3; maybe TRBD1 (5 bases). V was shortened by 1 base and J by 0 bases, with 22 bases between the two germline ends. This CDR3 spans 20 amino acids. Germline V gene sequence: CDR1 MNHNS, CDR2 SASEGT. The chain's CDR3 is CASSEGGGGTLLGSGNTIYF. The DNA for the CDR3 is TGTGCCAGCAGTGAAGGGGGGGGAGGAACCCTTCTCGGCTCTGGAAACACCATATATTTT.

The chain has TRBV4-1 and TRBJ2-1; 11 bases map to TRBD2. CDR1 and CDR2 from the germline V gene are MGHRA and YSYEKL. V trimming: 1 base; J trimming: 8 bases; junction bases outside the gene matches: 10. The CDR3 runs 17 residues. The CDR3 loop reads CASSQVPGVAGGYEQFF. For the CDR3, the DNA is TGCGCCAGCAGCCAAGTTCCGGGAGTAGCGGGAGGGTATGAGCAGTTCTTC.

This clone was seen only a few times. The chain recombines TRBV7-8 with TRBJ2-7; no clear D. In germline, CDR1 is SGHVS, CDR2 FQNEAQ. CDR3 length: 12 residues. V gave up 1 base and J gave up 6 bases, with 7 bases separating them. This CDR3 is CASSLGLVEQYF. The CDR3 DNA reads TGTGCCAGCAGCTTAGGCCTAGTCGAGCAGTACTTC.

The chain uses TRBV7-9 and TRBJ2-1, with 8 bases aligning to TRBD1. There are 16 residues in the CDR3. V lost 2 bases to trimming and J lost 4 bases; unmatched junction nucleotides: 7. Germline V lookup: CDR1 SEHNR, CDR2 FQNEAQ (reference sequence). CDR3 in amino acids: CASSLTGTGPYNEQFF. The CDR3 coding sequence is TGTGCCAGCAGCTTAACCGGGACAGGACCTTACAATGAGCAGTTCTTC.

V and J are TRBV27 and TRBJ2-7; TRBD2 might be the D (5 bases). CDR1 MNHEY and CDR2 SMNVEV come from the germline V gene (reference sequence). With 5 bases removed from V and 4 bases from J, the gap between germline ends came to 21 bases. The CDR3 spans 16 residues. The CDR3 region has the DNA TGTGCCAGCAGTCCCTCCGGGGTGGGGTGGGGATACGAGCAGTACTTC. Protein sequence: CASSPSGVGWGYEQYF.

In its sample, this clone is medium-sized (0.01 to 0.1%). The chain joins TRBV2 to TRBJ2-7; D possibly corresponds to TRBD1 (5 bases). Deletions cut 1 base from V and 2 bases from J, with 9 bases between. CDR3 length: 14 amino acids. Germline values: CDR1 SNHLY, CDR2 FYNNEI. CDR3 protein: CASSEVQGPYEQYF. CDR3 coding DNA: TGTGCCAGCAGTGAAGTTCAGGGCCCCTACGAGCAGTACTTC.

This clone was counted a few times. The V gene is TRBV19, the J gene TRBJ2-5; TRBD2 agrees at 7 bases. The CDR3 has 13 amino acids. The junction had 2 bases not matched to a gene; V was cut back by 3 bases and J by 4 bases. Germline V CDR1 and CDR2: LNHDA, SQIVND (reference sequence). For the CDR3, the DNA is TGTGCCAGTAGTATGGGACTATCAGAGACCCAGTACTTC. This translates into CASSMGLSETQYF.